A single sample is the source of the 14 T cell receptor beta chains below, sequenced in a study of blood T cell repertoires in COVID-19. Produced via immunoSEQ multiplex PCR; TCRdb's table is partial and in-frame only. This sample carries approximately 56,000 clones, 80% to 90% of them seen once, and the ten largest clones take about 46%. Sequencing used peripheral blood. The receptors here all came from an older woman with COVID-19, enrolled during active disease.

The V and J genes are TRBV7-2 and TRBJ2-7; D unclear. Looked up from germline, CDR1 is SGHTA and CDR2 is FQGNSA. V was trimmed by 1 base and J by 4 bases, leaving 11 bases between them. The CDR3 length is 14 residues. The chain's CDR3 is CASSLGAGFYEQYF. Written as DNA, the CDR3 is TGTGCCAGCAGCTTAGGAGCAGGATTTTACGAGCAGTACTTC.

V gene TRBV5-1 combines with J gene TRBJ2-1; D gene unclear. Trimming took off 4 bases at V and 1 base at J, with 12 bases between the two ends. In germline, CDR1 is SGHRS, CDR2 YFSETQ. This CDR3 contains 15 residues. CDR3 protein: CASSLLTGSYNEQFF. The CDR3 DNA reads as TGCGCCAGCAGCCTCCTGACCGGGTCCTACAATGAGCAGTTCTTC.

This chain joins TRBV5-1 and TRBJ2-5, with 7 bases aligning to TRBD1. Trimming at V came to 4 bases and at J to 1 base, leaving 4 bases not matched to a gene. CDR1 is SGHRS, CDR2 YFSETQ, per germline. This CDR3 is built from 14 residues. This CDR3 reads CASSAGTAQETQYF. The CDR3 nucleotides are TGCGCCAGCAGCGCCGGGACAGCCCAAGAGACCCAGTACTTC.

This clone showed up just a few times. This chain uses TRBV12-3 or TRBV12-4 with TRBJ2-5; D ambiguous. CDR3 length equals 11 residues. V lost 5 bases and J lost 7, with 8 bases in between. This chain's CDR3 is CASSLSGTQYF. CDR3 nucleotides: TGTGCCAGCAGTCTTAGTGGGACCCAGTACTTC.

The chain has TRBV5-8 and TRBJ1-5; no firm D call. Germline CDR1 and CDR2: SGHTS and YDEGEE. The CDR3 is 13 amino acids. Trimming took off 0 bases at V and 6 bases at J, with 7 bases between the two ends. The CDR3 DNA follows: TGTGCCAGCAGCTTGGAGCCGGGTCAGCCCCAGCATTTT. It codes for CASSLEPGQPQHF.

The chain combines TRBV5-6 with TRBJ1-6; the match to TRBD1 covers 9 bases. The CDR3 contains 15 residues. Trimming removed 0 bases from V and 8 bases from J; junction bases left unmatched: 3. Germline CDR1 is SGHDT and CDR2 is YYEEEE. The CDR3 loop is CASSLGDREYSPLHF. The CDR3 DNA follows: TGTGCCAGCAGCTTGGGGGACAGGGAATATTCACCCCTCCACTTT.

The CDR3 DNA reads as TGTGCCAGCAGCTTTGGCGGGGGCCCCTACGAGCAGTACTTC. It encodes CASSFGGGPYEQYF. The J gene is TRBJ2-7, the V gene TRBV11-1; tentative D call: TRBD2 (7 bases). V lost 3 bases and J lost 2, with 11 bases in between. The CDR3 length is 14 residues. The germline CDR1 and CDR2 sequences are SGHAT and FQDESV (reference sequence).

In nucleotides, the CDR3 is TGTGCCAGCAGCACAGGGACTAACTTGAACACCGGGGAGCTGTTTTTT. Translated, it gives CASSTGTNLNTGELFF. The chain joins TRBV7-2 to TRBJ2-2; D is possibly TRBD2 (7 bases). V lost 5 bases and J 1 base, leaving 14 bases between the germline ends. The V gene's germline CDR1 is SGHTA and CDR2 FQGNSA. The CDR3 covers 16 residues.

This clone was recorded once. The V and J genes are TRBV5-4 and TRBJ2-5; the D gene is possibly TRBD2 (7 bases). CDR1 is SGHNT and CDR2 is YYREEE in the germline V gene (reference sequence). V was pared by 5 bases and J by 5 bases, with 19 bases between. The CDR3 sequence is 15 residues long. CDR3 nucleotide sequence: TGTGCCAGCAGGGCTTGGGGGGGCCGTATGGAGACCCAGTACTTC. Protein product: CASRAWGGRMETQYF.

The chain carries TRBV9 and TRBJ2-3; a weak D match, TRBD2 (6 bases). Per germline, CDR1 SGDLS and CDR2 YYNGEE. Trimming pared 0 bases from V and 4 bases from J, leaving 9 bases between. The CDR3 consists of 14 residues. CDR3 protein: CASSVAGTSDTQYF. CDR3 coding DNA: TGTGCCAGCAGCGTAGCCGGGACTTCAGATACGCAGTATTTT.

This chain links TRBV9 with TRBJ1-1; D unclear. The CDR3 runs to 13 residues. With 3 bases removed from V and 3 bases from J, the gap between germline ends came to 9 bases. Germline V gene lookup returns CDR1 SGDLS and CDR2 YYNGEE. The CDR3 DNA is TGTGCCAGCAGCGAACCAGGCTACACTGAAGCTTTCTTT. Protein: CASSEPGYTEAFF. The full variable domain, completed using reference TRBV9 and TRBJ1-1, is DSGVTQTPKHLITATGQRVTLRCSPRSGDLSVYWYQQSLDQGLQFLIQYYNGEERAKGNILERFSAQQFPDLHSELNLSSLELGDSALYFCASSEPGYTEAFFGQGTRLTVV.

The genes are TRBV29-1 and TRBJ2-7, with D perhaps matching TRBD2 (5 bases). The CDR3 consists of 14 residues. V was cut by 5 bases and J by 6 bases, with 20 bases left in between. Germline CDR1 is SQVTM and CDR2 is ANQGSEA. DNA for the CDR3: TGCAGCGTTCGCGCGGGCCCTATGGTCGGCGAGCAGTACTTC. Protein product: CSVRAGPMVGEQYF.

The J gene is TRBJ2-5, the V gene TRBV19, with TRBD2 matching 7 bases. V shed 10 bases, J shed 4 bases, and the junction held 12 bases outside the gene matches. The CDR3 is 14 residues long. CDR1 is LNHDA, CDR2 SQIVND, per germline (reference sequence). The CDR3 loop is CATSWGGDRETQYF. CDR3 coding DNA: TGTGCCACGTCCTGGGGGGGGGATCGAGAGACCCAGTACTTC.

This clone was counted only a few times. The chain links TRBV27 to TRBJ1-1; D gene uncertain. V was cut by 8 bases and J by 1 base, with 8 bases left in between. Germline V gene lookup returns CDR1 MNHEY and CDR2 SMNVEV (reference sequence). This CDR3 is built from 12 residues. The CDR3 is CASRRWNTEAFF. CDR3 DNA: TGTGCCAGCCGGAGGTGGAACACTGAAGCTTTCTTT.